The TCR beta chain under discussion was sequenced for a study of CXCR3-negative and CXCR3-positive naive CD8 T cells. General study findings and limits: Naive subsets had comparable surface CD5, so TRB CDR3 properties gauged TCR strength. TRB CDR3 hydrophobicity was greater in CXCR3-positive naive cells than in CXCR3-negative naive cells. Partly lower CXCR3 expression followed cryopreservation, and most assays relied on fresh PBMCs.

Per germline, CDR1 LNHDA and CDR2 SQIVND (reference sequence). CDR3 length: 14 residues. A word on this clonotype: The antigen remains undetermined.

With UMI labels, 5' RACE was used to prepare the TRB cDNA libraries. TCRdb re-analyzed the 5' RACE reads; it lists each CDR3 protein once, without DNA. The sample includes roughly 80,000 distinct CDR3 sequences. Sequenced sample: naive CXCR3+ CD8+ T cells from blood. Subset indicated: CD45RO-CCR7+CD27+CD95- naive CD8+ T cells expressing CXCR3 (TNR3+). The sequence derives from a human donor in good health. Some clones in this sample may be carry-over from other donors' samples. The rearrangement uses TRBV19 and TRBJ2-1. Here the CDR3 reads CASSIVGVGNEQFF. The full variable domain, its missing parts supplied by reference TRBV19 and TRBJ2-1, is DGGITQSPKYLFRKEGQNVTLSCEQNLNHDAMYWYRQDPGQGLRLIYYSQIVNDFQKGDIAEGYSVSREKKESFPLTVTSAQKNPTAFYLCASSIVGVGNEQFFGPGTRLTVL.